Given below is one TCR beta chain in context. Germline V CDR1 and CDR2: SGHTA, FQGNSA. This CDR3 has 16 residues. Germline trimming cut 5 bases from V and 6 bases from J; bases unmatched to any gene: 10. The sample comes from a study of shared clonotypes between healthy human individuals. This table comes from immunoSEQ multiplex PCR, and its TCRdb copy is limited to in-frame clones, with some not included. The sample comprises millions of clones, just over 90% of which are singletons, and roughly 0.15% rests with the top ten. The gene calls are TRBV7-2 and TRBJ2-1, with 10 bases fitting TRBD1. This receptor was identified in a man younger than 30 in good health. The specimen sequenced was naive CD4+ T cells sorted from blood. Subset: CD45RA+ positively selected. The DNA of the CDR3 is TGTGCCAGCAGCACGAAGACAGGGGGCTCGGCCAATGAGCAGTTCTTC. It codes for CASSTKTGGSANEQFF.